This TCR beta chain appears in the sequencing data of a study of T cells after yellow fever vaccination. This clonotype showed up just a few times. The antigen is undetermined. Findings and caveats of the study: The secondary response showed a weaker magnitude and a faster peak, day 5 versus 15.

For TCR, cDNA came from 5'RACE template switching, which added a universal primer site and UMIs. From the 5' RACE reads, TCRdb called clonotypes with MiXCR, one entry per CDR3 protein. The table shows about 500,000 distinct CDR3 sequences, with less than 20% occurring only once. Germline values: CDR1 DFQATT, CDR2 SNEGSKA (reference sequence). CDR3 length: 12 residues. Trimming left V 3 bases short and J 8 bases short, with 13 bases between. This sequence was found in a man aged 18 to 30 who received the YFV17D yellow fever vaccine. The rearrangement links TRBV20-1 to TRBJ1-2; no clear D. The sequencing here drew on PBMCs, taken about 5 days after the first yellow fever vaccination. CDR3 sequence (DNA): TGCAGTGCTAGCCTCGGTCAAACGGGCTACACCTTC. This gives the protein CSASLGQTGYTF.